Sequencing of this TCR beta chain was carried out in a study of human T cells and chemical hapten exposure. Overall study: Across samples, TCR yields varied, mostly owing to small differences in pooled library volumes. General study results and limits: There was no change with DPC sensitization in TCRs above 1 in 1000 frequency.

Trimming left V 4 bases short and J 4 bases short, with 11 bases between. The CDR3 extends over 13 amino acids. The germline V gene encodes CDR1 ENHRY and CDR2 SYGVKD. At least ten counts were recorded for this clonotype. The target antigen is unknown. The library gave individual cDNA molecules unique molecular identifiers. Original data processing: Sequenced samples showed a median of around 96,000 TCRs each, with counts running from about 20,000 to 690,000. TCRdb itself ran the RACE reads through MiXCR, one entry per CDR3 protein. The authors' filters were not applied to this entry. The data show about 45,000 distinct CDR3 sequences, about 4.1% seen once. Time point of the sample: healthy volunteer bleed at 2 weeks. Someone pulled total RNA out of unfractionated whole blood.

V usage is TRBV10-3 and J usage is TRBJ2-7, with D unclear. The receptor comes from a human donor in good health. Some clones in this sample may be carry-over from other donors' samples. The sample taken for sequencing was whole blood. Written as DNA, the CDR3 is TGTGCCATCAGTGGGGGAAATGCGTACGAGCAGTACTTC. This sequence encodes CAISGGNAYEQYF.